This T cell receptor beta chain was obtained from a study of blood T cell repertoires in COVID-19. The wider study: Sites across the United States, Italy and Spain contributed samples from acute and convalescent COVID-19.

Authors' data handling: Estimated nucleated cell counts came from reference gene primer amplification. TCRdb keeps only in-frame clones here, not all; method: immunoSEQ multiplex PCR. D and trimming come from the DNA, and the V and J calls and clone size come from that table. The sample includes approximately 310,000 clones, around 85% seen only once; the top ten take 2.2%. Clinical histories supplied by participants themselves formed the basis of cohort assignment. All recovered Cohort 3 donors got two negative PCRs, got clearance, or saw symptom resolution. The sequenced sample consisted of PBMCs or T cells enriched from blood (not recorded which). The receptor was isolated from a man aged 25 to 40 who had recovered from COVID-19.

CDR3 nucleotide sequence: TGTGCCAGCAGCGTTGTAGAGACAGTGATATATGGCTACACCTTC. Protein sequence: CASSVVETVIYGYTF. The chain uses TRBV5-6 and TRBJ1-2; perhaps TRBD1 as D (5 bases). The CDR3 contains 15 residues. V gave up 4 bases and J gave up 5 bases, with 18 bases separating them. The germline CDR1 and CDR2 sequences are SGHDT and YYEEEE.